This entry concerns a single T cell receptor (beta chain). The sample is drawn from a study of cytomegalovirus exposure and HLA in healthy donors. The study ran its PCR with 60 Vbeta and 13 Jbeta primers. Profiling relied on immunoSEQ multiplex PCR, and the TCRdb table lists in-frame clones only, not all of them. Counted here are about 190,000 clones, over 60% occurring once; the ten biggest clones make up approximately 4.8%. Germline V lookup: CDR1 MDHEN, CDR2 SYDVKM. Trimming removed 2 bases from V and 4 bases from J, with 24 bases in between. The CDR3 is 18 residues long. The sequence was collected from a man aged 25 to 40 in good health and CMV-seropositive. The sequencing sample was made of PBMCs. The V and J genes are TRBV28 and TRBJ2-7, with D possibly TRBD2 on 5 matching bases. The CDR3 here is CASSLARWGVKGIYEQYF. The CDR3 nucleotides read TGTGCCAGCAGTTTAGCCCGATGGGGAGTCAAGGGCATTTACGAGCAGTACTTC. Full variable domain (rest looked up from reference TRBV28 and TRBJ2-7): DVKVTQSSRYLVKRTGEKVFLECVQDMDHENMFWYRQDPGLGLRLIYFSYDVKMKEKGDIPEGYSVSREKKERFSLILESASTNQTSMYLCASSLARWGVKGIYEQYFGPGTRLTVT.